These 20 T cell receptor beta chains came from one sample sequenced in a study of blood T cell repertoires in COVID-19. Repertoires were generated with immunoSEQ multiplex PCR, while TCRdb's copy carries only in-frame clones and drops some. The table includes just under 80,000 clones, approximately 84% detected once. The material sequenced was peripheral blood. All receptors derive from a human donor in a cohort sampled during active COVID-19.

CDR3 DNA: TGTGCCAGCAGCGGGACAGGGGGCCAAGAGACCCAGTACTTC. Its translation is CASSGTGGQETQYF. The chain links TRBV5-4 to TRBJ2-5; 11 bases are shared with TRBD1. Germline CDR1 is SGHNT and CDR2 is YYREEE (reference sequence). The CDR3 loop spans 14 amino acids. After removal of 4 bases from V and 1 base from J, the junction contained 0 bases not matched to a gene.

The J gene is TRBJ2-7, the V gene TRBV6-5, with 8 positions matching TRBD2. Germline loops: CDR1 MNHEY, CDR2 SVGAGI. The V segment lost 6 bases and the J segment 3 bases; nucleotides outside the gene matches: 7. The CDR3 runs 14 residues. The CDR3 spells CASSPREGGYEQYF. In nucleotides, the CDR3 is TGTGCCAGCAGCCCCCGGGAGGGAGGCTACGAGCAGTACTTC.

The rearrangement uses TRBV7-9 and TRBJ2-1; 8 nucleotides match TRBD2. The CDR3 runs 15 residues. With 2 bases clipped from V and 4 bases from J, the junction kept 4 bases outside the gene matches. The germline V gene encodes CDR1 SEHNR and CDR2 FQNEAQ (reference sequence). The CDR3 nucleotides read TGTGCCAGCAGCTTACCGGGAGGGCCTTACAATGAGCAGTTCTTC. Protein: CASSLPGGPYNEQFF. Filled out from reference TRBV7-9 and TRBJ2-1, the complete variable domain reads DTGVSQNPRHKITKRGQNVTFRCDPISEHNRLYWYRQTLGQGPEFLTYFQNEAQLEKSRLLSDRFSAERPKGSFSTLEIQRTEQGDSAMYLCASSLPGGPYNEQFFGPGTRLTVL.

This CDR3 reads CASSSPDREKLFF. The CDR3 coding sequence is TGTGCCAGCAGCTCCCCTGACAGAGAAAAACTGTTTTTT. This chain uses TRBV7-8 with TRBJ1-4; tentative D call: TRBD1 (5 bases). There are 13 residues in the CDR3. V was pared by 4 bases and J by 8 bases, with 11 bases between. CDR1 is SGHVS and CDR2 is FQNEAQ in the germline V gene.

The rearrangement links TRBV18 to TRBJ2-7; D may be TRBD2 (8 bases). The CDR3 sequence is 15 residues long. Germline V gene sequence: CDR1 KGHSH, CDR2 LQKENI. Trimming shortened V by 2 bases and J by 5 bases, and 16 bases separated the two germline ends. The CDR3 DNA reads TGTGCCAGCTCACCATTAACGGGAGGGGGCCACGAGCAGTACTTC. Its protein product is CASSPLTGGGHEQYF.

This clone was picked up one time. This chain joins TRBV6-5 and TRBJ1-5; no clear D gene. The germline V gene encodes CDR1 MNHEY and CDR2 SVGAGI. The CDR3 totals 13 residues. The V gene lost 6 bases and the J gene lost 9 bases, with 15 bases spanning the gap. The CDR3 sequence: CASSLLPVGPQHF. CDR3 DNA sequence: TGTGCCAGCAGCCTACTCCCCGTTGGGCCCCAGCATTTT.

The rearrangement links TRBV7-2 to TRBJ2-7, with D perhaps matching TRBD2 (7 bases). The CDR3 extends over 16 amino acids. CDR1 and CDR2 from the germline V gene are SGHTA and FQGNSA. V was cut by 4 bases and J by 4 bases, with 20 bases left in between. In nucleotides, the CDR3 is TGTGCCAGCAGCTCCAAAGGGGGAGGGGTCGGGTACGAGCAGTACTTC. It is translated as CASSSKGGGVGYEQYF. Drawing the rest from reference TRBV7-2 and TRBJ2-7, the complete variable domain is GAGVSQSPSNKVTEKGKDVELRCDPISGHTALYWYRQSLGQGLEFLIYFQGNSAPDKSGLPSDRFSAERTGGSVSTLTIQRTQQEDSAVYLCASSSKGGGVGYEQYFGPGTRLTVT.

This rearrangement joins TRBV2 to TRBJ1-2, with D perhaps TRBD1 (5 bases). This CDR3 is built from 13 residues. Germline V gives CDR1 SNHLY, CDR2 FYNNEI. Trimming removed 2 bases at V and 7 bases at J, with 11 bases between. DNA for the CDR3: TGTGCCAGCAGTGAACCGGGGGGTGTTGGCTACACCTTC. Translated, it gives CASSEPGGVGYTF. Looking up the rest from reference TRBV2 and TRBJ1-2 gives the full variable domain: EPEVTQTPSHQVTQMGQEVILRCVPISNHLYFYWYRQILGQKVEFLVSFYNNEISEKSEIFDDQFSVERPDGSNFTLKIRSTKLEDSAMYFCASSEPGGVGYTFGSGTRLTVV.

The gene calls are TRBV10-3 and TRBJ1-2; 10 bases fit TRBD1. V lost 10 bases, J lost 3 bases, and 5 bases stayed unmatched. Germline CDR1 and CDR2: ENHRY and SYGVKD. CDR3 length equals 13 residues. CDR3 loop: CATWTGGDYGYTF. The DNA of the CDR3 is TGTGCCACCTGGACAGGGGGGGACTATGGCTACACCTTC.

The chain is built from TRBV3-1 (or the pseudogene TRBV3-2) and TRBJ2-3, with D unclear. There are 18 residues in the CDR3. From germline, CDR1 is LGHDT and CDR2 YNNKEL (reference sequence). The germline V and J ends were trimmed by 1 base and 2 bases, with 19 bases remaining between them. DNA of the CDR3: TGTGCCAGCAGCCAAGGGAATGTAAGGCGGTCGACCACAGATACGCAGTATTTT. Encoded protein: CASSQGNVRRSTTDTQYF.

The chain couples TRBV20-1 to TRBJ1-2; TRBD1 aligns across 11 bases. In germline, CDR1 is DFQATT, CDR2 SNEGSKA (reference sequence). This CDR3 comprises 15 residues. V dropped 3 bases and J dropped 8; count of bases not matched to a gene: 11. The CDR3 region has the DNA TGCAGTGCTAGTGCGACCGCGGGACAGGGGGGCGGCTACACCTTC. The encoded protein is CSASATAGQGGGYTF.

The CDR3 is CASSAAGAYEQYF. DNA for the CDR3: TGTGCCAGCAGTGCTGCAGGGGCCTACGAGCAGTACTTC. This chain connects TRBV25-1 to TRBJ2-7; perhaps TRBD1 as D (6 bases). V lost 4 bases and J lost 2, with 9 bases in between. Per the germline V gene, CDR1 is MGHDK and CDR2 is SYGVNS. CDR3 length equals 13 residues.

This chain links TRBV15 with TRBJ2-4; D unclear. The V gene lost 0 bases and the J gene lost 6 bases, with 9 bases spanning the gap. CDR3 size: 14 residues. The germline CDR1 and CDR2 sequences are LNHNV and YYDKDF (reference sequence). In DNA form, the CDR3 reads TGTGCCACCAGCAGAGATTCTAACGGAAACATTCAGTACTTC. As protein: CATSRDSNGNIQYF.

The J gene is TRBJ2-7, the V gene TRBV5-1; TRBD1 matches 7 bases. CDR3 length: 12 amino acids. V gave up 2 bases and J gave up 12 bases; unmatched junction bases: 8. Germline-derived CDR1 and CDR2 are SGHRS and YFSETQ. The CDR3 spells CASSFEGTASYF. The CDR3 region has the DNA TGCGCCAGCAGCTTCGAAGGGACAGCCTCGTACTTC.

CDR3: CASSQRLVREQYF. The CDR3 bases are TGTGCCAGCAGCCAGAGACTAGTTCGCGAGCAGTACTTC. The chain links TRBV13 to TRBJ2-7, with D possibly matching TRBD2 (6 bases). Germline CDR1 and CDR2: PRHDT and FYEKMQ (reference sequence). CDR3 length equals 13 residues. V was shortened by 5 bases and J by 6 bases, with 14 bases between the two germline ends.

The rearrangement uses TRBV27 and TRBJ1-3, with TRBD1 as a possible D gene (5 bases). V lost 5 bases and J lost 0, with 11 bases in between. The CDR3 covers 15 residues. Germline-derived CDR1 and CDR2 are MNHEY and SMNVEV (reference sequence). The CDR3 spells CASSPWGGSGNTIYF. CDR3 bases: TGTGCCAGCAGTCCGTGGGGCGGCTCTGGAAACACCATATATTTT.

The chain combines TRBV4-1 with TRBJ1-1; TRBD1 agrees at 7 bases. The CDR3 contains 17 residues. The germline CDR1 and CDR2 sequences are MGHRA and YSYEKL. V shed 4 bases and J 0 bases; nucleotides not matched to a gene: 11. CDR3 sequence: CASSPRGQWAMNTEAFF. The DNA for the CDR3 is TGCGCCAGCAGCCCCCGGGGACAGTGGGCCATGAACACTGAAGCTTTCTTT.

Only one count was recorded for this clone. The genes are TRBV19 and TRBJ1-1; D might be TRBD1 (5 bases). Germline V CDR1 and CDR2: LNHDA, SQIVND (reference sequence). This CDR3 is built from 14 residues. V lost 3 bases, J lost 7 bases, and 15 bases lay in between. CDR3 in amino acids: CASSIQGGVGEAFF. DNA of the CDR3: TGTGCCAGTAGTATTCAGGGTGGAGTAGGTGAAGCTTTCTTT.

The rearrangement uses TRBV16 and TRBJ1-1; D not resolved. Per the germline V gene, CDR1 is KGHSY and CDR2 is FQNENV. The CDR3 consists of 15 residues. V lost 1 base and J lost 1, with 10 bases in between. CDR3 bases: TGTGCCAGCAGCCAATGGGCTCGGGAGAACACTGAAGCTTTCTTT. Amino acids: CASSQWARENTEAFF. Together with reference TRBV16 and TRBJ1-1, the CDR3 gives the full variable domain: GEEVAQTPKHLVRGEGQKAKLYCAPIKGHSYVFWYQQVLKNEFKFLISFQNENVFDETGMPKERFSAKCLPNSPCSLEIQATKLEDSAVYFCASSQWARENTEAFFGQGTRLTVV.

The V gene is TRBV7-6, the J gene TRBJ2-7, with a weak D call TRBD1 (5 bases). Germline V gene sequence: CDR1 SGHVS, CDR2 FNYEAQ. The CDR3 covers 16 residues. Deletions cut 2 bases from V and 1 base from J, with 15 bases between. The CDR3 sequence: CASSLFAQGISYEQYF. CDR3 bases: TGTGCCAGCAGCTTATTCGCGCAGGGAATATCCTACGAGCAGTACTTC.